The 9 T cell receptor beta chains below all came from one sample that was sequenced in a study of shared clonotypes between healthy human individuals. Naive CD8 populations comprised CD45RO-negative cells positively selected for CCR7, excluding terminally differentiated effector memory CD45RA+ cells. The method was immunoSEQ multiplex PCR; TCRdb's version includes in-frame clones alone and lacks a portion of them. This table holds roughly 2.1 million clones, about 93% found once. What was sequenced was naive CD8+ T cells from PBMCs. These receptors were obtained from a man in his late teens or twenties in good health. Some clones in this sample may be carry-over from other donors' samples.

The chain uses TRBV19 and TRBJ2-5, with D hard to call. The CDR3 is made up of 14 amino acids. CDR1 and CDR2 (germline): LNHDA, SQIVND (reference sequence). Trimming removed 3 bases from V and 1 base from J, with 9 bases in between. CDR3 in DNA: TGTGCCAGTAGTATTAGGGCCCTCCAAGAGACCCAGTACTTC. Translated, it gives CASSIRALQETQYF.

This clone was counted a single time. The chain combines TRBV9 with TRBJ2-5, with no clear D. This CDR3 region has 13 residues. From germline, CDR1 is SGDLS and CDR2 YYNGEE. V lost 0 bases to trimming and J lost 5 bases, with 8 bases between them. CDR3 coding DNA: TGTGCCAGCAGCGTAGAGGAAGGGGAGACCCAGTACTTC. Protein: CASSVEEGETQYF.

V gene TRBV15 combines with J gene TRBJ1-5; D gene unclear. CDR3 size: 16 residues. Between the trimmed V and J ends, which lost 0 bases and 3 bases, there was a span of 12 bases. The germline CDR1 and CDR2 sequences are LNHNV and YYDKDF (reference sequence). CDR3 DNA sequence: TGTGCCACCAGCAGAGATCGTATAAGGATCAATCAGCCCCAGCATTTT. It encodes CATSRDRIRINQPQHF.

V is TRBV27 and J is TRBJ2-7; 11 bases match TRBD1. The V and J ends lost 2 bases and 1 base, in that order; junction bases with no gene match: 10. The CDR3 totals 18 residues. Germline values: CDR1 MNHEY, CDR2 SMNVEV (reference sequence). CDR3 in amino acids: CASSLIGTGGTTSYEQYF. CDR3 nucleotides: TGTGCCAGCAGTTTAATAGGGACAGGGGGAACGACTTCCTACGAGCAGTACTTC.

The CDR3: CASSYIGKYEQYF. The CDR3, as DNA: TGTGCCAGCAGCTACATCGGAAAGTACGAGCAGTACTTC. The chain links TRBV7-8 to TRBJ2-7; D is unresolved. The CDR3 totals 13 residues. Germline CDR1 and CDR2: SGHVS and FQNEAQ. V gave up 4 bases and J gave up 4 bases, with 11 bases separating them.

The gene calls are TRBV15 and TRBJ1-2; no firm D call. V was cut by 6 bases and J by 3 bases, with 5 bases left in between. CDR3 length equals 11 residues. Germline V gene sequence: CDR1 LNHNV, CDR2 YYDKDF (reference sequence). CDR3 region: CATRKDYGYTF. The CDR3 DNA is TGTGCCACCAGGAAGGACTATGGCTACACCTTC.

The chain recombines TRBV29-1 with TRBJ1-2, with a tentative D call TRBD1 (5 bases). The length of the CDR3 is 15 residues. In germline, CDR1 is SQVTM, CDR2 ANQGSEA. Trimming shortened V by 1 base and J by 4 bases, and 16 bases separated the two germline ends. The CDR3 region has the DNA TGCAGCGTTGAAGCGTCGGGACCGTGGGGCTATGGCTACACCTTC. It translates to CSVEASGPWGYGYTF.

This chain links TRBV28 with TRBJ2-2; 8 bases agree with TRBD1. CDR1 and CDR2 from the germline V gene are MDHEN and SYDVKM. The CDR3 sequence is 16 residues long. The V and J ends lost 5 bases and 1 base, in that order; junction bases with no gene match: 6. In nucleotides, the CDR3 is TGTGCCAGCAGTCCACATGACAGGGGGAACACCGGGGAGCTGTTTTTT. This gives the protein CASSPHDRGNTGELFF.

This clone was seen a single time. The chain has TRBV4-2 and TRBJ1-2; D ambiguous. Trimming stripped 0 bases from V and 5 bases from J, with 16 bases between. The length of the CDR3 is 16 residues. The germline V gene encodes CDR1 LGHNA and CDR2 YNFKEQ. The CDR3 region is CASSQDLNLLGYGYTF. The DNA for the CDR3 is TGTGCCAGCAGCCAAGATTTGAACCTGTTGGGGTATGGCTACACCTTC.